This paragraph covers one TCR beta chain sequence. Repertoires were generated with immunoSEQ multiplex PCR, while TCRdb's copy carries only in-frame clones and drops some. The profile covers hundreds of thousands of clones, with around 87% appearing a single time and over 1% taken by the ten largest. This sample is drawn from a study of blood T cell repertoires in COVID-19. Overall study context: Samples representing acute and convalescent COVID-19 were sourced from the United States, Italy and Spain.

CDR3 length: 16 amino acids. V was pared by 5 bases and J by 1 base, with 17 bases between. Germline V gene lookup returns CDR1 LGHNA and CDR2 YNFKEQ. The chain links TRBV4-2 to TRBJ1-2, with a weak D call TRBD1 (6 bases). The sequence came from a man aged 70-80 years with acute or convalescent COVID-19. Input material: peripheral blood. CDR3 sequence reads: CASSNTGLSGNYGYTF. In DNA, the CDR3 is TGTGCCAGCAGCAATACAGGGCTGTCGGGTAACTATGGCTACACCTTC.